Shown below are 27 T cell receptor beta chains from a single sample sequenced in a study of blood T cell repertoires in COVID-19. Assay: immunoSEQ multiplex PCR; the TCRdb copy retains only in-frame clones and omits some. The table has about 310,000 clones, 90% seen once. Source material: PBMCs or T cells enriched from blood (not recorded which). The origin of the receptors is a woman younger than 30 with acute COVID-19.

The chain uses TRBV4-2 and TRBJ2-3; 15 bases are shared with TRBD2. CDR1 and CDR2 (germline): LGHNA, YNFKEQ. The CDR3 is made up of 17 amino acids. V dropped 0 bases and J dropped 6; count of bases not matched to a gene: 4. CDR3 residues: CASSQEGLAGGRDTQYF. The CDR3 nucleotides read TGTGCCAGCAGCCAAGAGGGACTAGCGGGAGGAAGGGATACGCAGTATTTT.

V usage is TRBV18 and J usage is TRBJ2-3; 8 bases match TRBD2. J gave up 2 bases and V 4 bases, and 8 bases lay outside the gene matches. There are 16 residues in the CDR3. Germline assignment: CDR1 KGHSH and CDR2 LQKENI. The CDR3 region has the DNA TGTGCCAGCTCACTAACTAGCGGTATGGACACAGATACGCAGTATTTT. It specifies CASSLTSGMDTDTQYF.

The chain links TRBV19 to TRBJ2-1, with D possibly matching TRBD2 (5 bases). Germline CDR1 LNHDA, CDR2 SQIVND (reference sequence). Trimming left V 5 bases short and J 2 bases short, with 19 bases between. The CDR3 runs to 17 residues. Here the CDR3 reads CASSFGFRAAAYNEQFF. In nucleotides, the CDR3 is TGTGCCAGTAGTTTCGGTTTTCGAGCGGCCGCCTACAATGAGCAGTTCTTC.

V usage is TRBV28 and J usage is TRBJ1-5; TRBD1 matches 11 bases. The CDR3 length is 17 residues. The V and J ends lost 7 bases and 9 bases, in that order; junction bases with no gene match: 17. Germline V CDR1 and CDR2: MDHEN, SYDVKM. The CDR3 DNA is TGTGCCAGCACGTCCACCAGGACAGGGGGCGGTTGGGGGCCCCAGCATTTT. Amino acids: CASTSTRTGGGWGPQHF.

The chain combines TRBV18 with TRBJ2-1; D is perhaps TRBD2 (7 bases). Trimming cost V 3 bases and J 5 bases, with 14 bases left between them. This CDR3 has 15 amino acids. CDR1 and CDR2 (germline): KGHSH, LQKENI. For the CDR3, the DNA is TGTGCCAGCTCACCGGGGGGGCTAGGAGACAATGAGCAGTTCTTC. It is translated as CASSPGGLGDNEQFF.

The V and J genes are TRBV28 and TRBJ1-1; D is possibly TRBD1 (5 bases). There are 16 residues in the CDR3. Germline CDR1 reads MDHEN; CDR2 reads SYDVKM. Trimming stripped 3 bases from V and 0 bases from J, with 14 bases between. CDR3 sequence (DNA): TGTGCCAGCAGTTTGCGGGGTGGGGGGATGAACACTGAAGCTTTCTTT. This codes for CASSLRGGGMNTEAFF.

The rearrangement uses TRBV27 and TRBJ1-5; possible D gene TRBD1, 6 bases. The CDR3 spans 13 residues. The germline V gene encodes CDR1 MNHEY and CDR2 SMNVEV (reference sequence). V was pared by 6 bases and J by 2 bases, with 8 bases between. The CDR3 region has the DNA TGTGCCAGCAGGGCAGGGGGCAATCAGCCCCAGCATTTT. It encodes CASRAGGNQPQHF.

The chain couples TRBV6-5 to TRBJ2-5, with a weak D call TRBD2 (5 bases). The CDR3 has 15 residues. Trimming shortened V by 0 bases and J by 5 bases, and 13 bases separated the two germline ends. Per the germline V gene, CDR1 is MNHEY and CDR2 is SVGAGI. The CDR3 region has the DNA TGTGCCAGCAGTTACTCTAGCGCCGGAAGGGAGACCCAGTACTTC. Translating it yields CASSYSSAGRETQYF.

The chain combines TRBV18 with TRBJ1-1, with 7 bases fitting TRBD1. Germline V gives CDR1 KGHSH, CDR2 LQKENI. The CDR3 has 14 residues. After removal of 5 bases from V and 1 base from J, the junction contained 4 bases not matched to a gene. CDR3 residues: CASSETGRNTEAFF. CDR3 DNA sequence: TGTGCCAGCTCAGAGACAGGGAGGAACACTGAAGCTTTCTTT.

This chain joins TRBV20-1 and TRBJ2-4; D uncertain. The CDR3 contains 10 residues. The V and J ends lost 5 bases and 8 bases respectively, with 7 bases between them. Germline V lookup: CDR1 DFQATT, CDR2 SNEGSKA (reference sequence). CDR3 coding DNA: TGCAGTGCTCTTGTCGACATTCAGTACTTC. Its protein product is CSALVDIQYF.

The CDR3 DNA is TGTGCCAGCACCACAGAGACAGGGGGCACCGAAGCTTTCTTT. This codes for CASTTETGGTEAFF. The chain uses TRBV28 and TRBJ1-1; 10 bases match TRBD1. With 7 bases clipped from V and 8 bases from J, the junction kept 10 bases outside the gene matches. The CDR3 covers 14 residues. The germline gives CDR1 MDHEN, CDR2 SYDVKM.

V is TRBV19 and J is TRBJ1-1; weak D call: TRBD1 (5 bases). V gave up 4 bases and J gave up 0 bases, with 9 bases separating them. CDR3 length equals 14 residues. Germline CDR1 LNHDA, CDR2 SQIVND (reference sequence). The chain's CDR3 is CASSNRRLNTEAFF. CDR3 DNA sequence: TGTGCCAGTAGTAACAGGAGACTGAACACTGAAGCTTTCTTT. The variable domain in full, completed from reference TRBV19 and TRBJ1-1, reads DGGITQSPKYLFRKEGQNVTLSCEQNLNHDAMYWYRQDPGQGLRLIYYSQIVNDFQKGDIAEGYSVSREKKESFPLTVTSAQKNPTAFYLCASSNRRLNTEAFFGQGTRLTVV.

The chain couples TRBV6-5 to TRBJ2-7; 7 bases fit TRBD2. The germline gives CDR1 MNHEY, CDR2 SVGAGI. CDR3 length equals 16 residues. The junction had 13 bases not matched to a gene; V was cut back by 4 bases and J by 4 bases. The CDR3 DNA reads TGTGCCAGCAGTTCGGGGAGGTCGGGAGGACTATACGAGCAGTACTTC. Translating it yields CASSSGRSGGLYEQYF.

J is TRBJ1-4 and V is TRBV5-1; a possible D gene is TRBD1 (5 bases). Looked up from germline, CDR1 is SGHRS and CDR2 is YFSETQ. V lost 1 base to trimming and J lost 6 bases, with 10 bases between them. The CDR3 runs to 14 residues. The CDR3 loop reads CASSLTGTDEKLFF. Written as DNA, the CDR3 is TGCGCCAGCAGCTTGACAGGCACGGATGAAAAACTGTTTTTT.

This chain joins TRBV11-2 and TRBJ1-6; weak D call: TRBD1 (6 bases). CDR3 size: 14 residues. V was trimmed by 3 bases and J by 13 bases, leaving 16 bases between them. Germline lookup yields CDR1 SGHAT and CDR2 FQNNGV. For the CDR3, the DNA is TGTGCCAGCAGCTTGGACTCTATGGGGGCCCCCCTCCACTTT. Translating gives CASSLDSMGAPLHF.

The gene calls are TRBV18 and TRBJ1-2; 7 bases match TRBD1. CDR1 and CDR2 from the germline V gene are KGHSH and LQKENI. The CDR3 is 16 amino acids. After removal of 3 bases from V and 6 bases from J, the junction contained 13 bases not matched to a gene. Here the CDR3 DNA reads TGTGCCAGCTCACCGGAACAGGGGACATCTATCCATGGCTACACCTTC. Translated, it gives CASSPEQGTSIHGYTF.

CDR3: CASSEALAGASTDTQYF. The DNA for the CDR3 is TGTGCCAGCAGTGAAGCCCTAGCGGGCGCTAGCACAGATACGCAGTATTTT. The V call is TRBV6-1, the J call TRBJ2-3; TRBD2 matches at 8 bases. Germline V gives CDR1 MNHNS, CDR2 SASEGT. After removal of 0 bases from V and 0 bases from J, the junction contained 5 bases not matched to a gene. This CDR3 contains 17 residues.

The rearrangement uses TRBV28 and TRBJ1-2; no definite D call. V was pared by 2 bases and J by 3 bases, with 13 bases between. The CDR3 totals 15 residues. Per germline, CDR1 MDHEN and CDR2 SYDVKM. The CDR3 nucleotides are TGTGCCAGCAGTTTACCCCGTACAGTGGACTATGGCTACACCTTC. It translates to CASSLPRTVDYGYTF.

This sequence joins TRBV28 and TRBJ1-3, with D possibly matching TRBD1 (6 bases). This CDR3 contains 17 residues. Per germline, CDR1 MDHEN and CDR2 SYDVKM. Trimming removed 1 base at V and 0 bases at J, with 13 bases between. CDR3 nucleotide sequence: TGTGCCAGCAGTTTATACACCGGACAGCACTCTGGAAACACCATATATTTT. Protein: CASSLYTGQHSGNTIYF. Full variable domain (rest looked up from reference TRBV28 and TRBJ1-3): DVKVTQSSRYLVKRTGEKVFLECVQDMDHENMFWYRQDPGLGLRLIYFSYDVKMKEKGDIPEGYSVSREKKERFSLILESASTNQTSMYLCASSLYTGQHSGNTIYFGEGSWLTVV.

The chain employs TRBV28 and TRBJ2-3, with TRBD1 as a possible D gene (6 bases). The length of the CDR3 is 12 residues. CDR1 and CDR2 (germline): MDHEN, SYDVKM. Trimming removed 8 bases at V and 5 bases at J, with 11 bases between. The CDR3 here is CASGGKGDTQYF. CDR3 sequence (DNA): TGTGCCAGCGGGGGCAAGGGAGATACGCAGTATTTT.

The chain carries TRBV19 and TRBJ2-7, with TRBD1 identical over 9 bases. The CDR3 sequence is 14 residues long. Germline CDR1 reads LNHDA; CDR2 reads SQIVND (reference sequence). The J segment lost 6 bases and the V segment lost 5 bases, leaving 8 bases of the junction unmatched. Here the CDR3 reads CASSSGQGTSEQYF. The CDR3 nucleotides read TGTGCCAGTAGTTCCGGACAGGGGACCTCCGAGCAGTACTTC.

The gene calls are TRBV3-1 (or the pseudogene TRBV3-2) and TRBJ2-7, with 12 positions matching TRBD2. This CDR3 is built from 17 residues. Germline CDR1 reads LGHDT; CDR2 reads YNNKEL (reference sequence). The V and J ends lost 1 base and 6 bases, in that order; junction bases with no gene match: 10. The CDR3 DNA sequence: TGTGCCAGCAGCCAAGGCCTACTAGCGGGAGGCCGGGTCGAGCAGTACTTC. Translated: CASSQGLLAGGRVEQYF.

The chain carries TRBV2 and TRBJ2-4; D possibly corresponds to TRBD2 (5 bases). The CDR3 consists of 15 residues. Trimming stripped 4 bases from V and 6 bases from J, with 16 bases between. Germline CDR1 is SNHLY and CDR2 is FYNNEI. CDR3 in amino acids: CASSGYAAAGNIQYF. CDR3 DNA: TGTGCCAGCAGTGGGTACGCGGCCGCGGGAAACATTCAGTACTTC. Based on the CDR3 plus reference TRBV2 and TRBJ2-4, the full variable domain is EPEVTQTPSHQVTQMGQEVILRCVPISNHLYFYWYRQILGQKVEFLVSFYNNEISEKSEIFDDQFSVERPDGSNFTLKIRSTKLEDSAMYFCASSGYAAAGNIQYFGAGTRLSVL.

The J gene is TRBJ2-2, the V gene TRBV3-1 (or the pseudogene TRBV3-2); TRBD2 might be the D (6 bases). CDR3 size: 12 residues. Looked up from germline, CDR1 is LGHDT and CDR2 is YNNKEL (reference sequence). V dropped 3 bases and J dropped 9 bases, with 8 bases sitting between them. CDR3 residues: CASSQDYRELFF. Written as DNA, the CDR3 is TGTGCCAGCAGCCAGGACTACCGGGAGCTGTTTTTT.

This chain connects TRBV21-1 to TRBJ1-1; the D call in the table, TRBD1, was not verified against the DNA. TRBV21-1 represents a pseudogene. CDR3 length: 15 residues. The CDR3: CASSKYNRGIPEAFF. In DNA, the CDR3 is TGTGCCAGCAGCAAATATAACAGGGGAATCCCTGAAGCTTTCTTT.

This clone has only one observation. The gene calls are TRBV5-1 and TRBJ1-6; 10 bases are a match to TRBD1. From germline, CDR1 is SGHRS and CDR2 YFSETQ. The CDR3 covers 15 residues. With V trimmed by 4 bases and J by 10 bases, 8 bases remained unmatched. CDR3 region: CASSPSDRGFSPLHF. The CDR3 DNA is TGCGCCAGCAGCCCTTCGGACAGGGGGTTCTCACCCCTCCACTTT.

The chain recombines TRBV28 with TRBJ1-5; D not certain. The CDR3 is 17 amino acids. V was pared by 5 bases and J by 5 bases, with 22 bases between. Germline V gene sequence: CDR1 MDHEN, CDR2 SYDVKM. The CDR3 spells CASSLTLDLSGDQPQHF. The CDR3 DNA follows: TGTGCCAGCAGTCTCACCCTCGACTTATCCGGGGATCAGCCCCAGCATTTT.